These T cell receptor beta chains were read from a single sample in a study of T cells after posttransplantation cyclophosphamide. Method: immunoSEQ multiplex PCR; TCRdb's copy keeps in-frame clones and lacks some. The sample holds several thousand clones, and no clone turns up only once. Source: PBMCs, taken approximately 330 days after allogeneic stem cell transplant with posttransplant cyclophosphamide. The origin of the receptors is a male patient aged 50 to 60 who received an allogeneic stem cell transplant from a related donor and was CMV-positive. The T cells may partly be graft donor cells. Each CDR3 is given with its conserved first and last residue.

v_gene: TRBV6-1
len: 13
j_gene: TRBJ1-1
CDR3aa: CASSDGSHTEAFF

v_gene: TRBV9
len: 15
j_gene: TRBJ2-1
CDR3aa: CASSFAPSGSYEQFF

v_gene: TRBV2
len: 14
j_gene: TRBJ1-5
CDR3aa: CASSDRQGDQPQHF

v_gene: TRBV25-1
len: 16
j_gene: TRBJ1-2
CDR3aa: CASSEFGRGSGYGYTF

v_gene: TRBV15
len: 14
j_gene: -
CDR3aa: CATSRGTSYYEQYF

v_gene: TRBV19
len: 15
j_gene: TRBJ1-5
CDR3aa: CASSIAGAGYQPQHF

v_gene: TRBV14
len: 14
j_gene: TRBJ2-7
CDR3aa: CASSQDLLLYEQYF

v_gene: TRBV5-1
len: 16
j_gene: TRBJ2-2
CDR3aa: CASSLEAGADTGELFF

v_gene: TRBV7-9
len: 12
j_gene: TRBJ1-2
CDR3aa: CASSLDQYGYTF

v_gene: TRBV7-6
len: 15
j_gene: TRBJ2-1
CDR3aa: CASSLGLGAPNEQFF

v_gene: TRBV30
len: 16
j_gene: TRBJ1-1
CDR3aa: CAWSGEMTGENTEAFF

v_gene: TRBV15
len: 14
j_gene: TRBJ1-5
CDR3aa: CATGEGIGNQPQHF

v_gene: TRBV18
len: 14
j_gene: TRBJ1-1
CDR3aa: CASSPAGGGTEAFF

v_gene: TRBV5-1
len: 16
j_gene: TRBJ2-3
CDR3aa: CASRTVTSPSTDTQYF

v_gene: TRBV19
len: 19
j_gene: TRBJ2-1
CDR3aa: CASSIVVGSKRSGYNEQFF

v_gene: TRBV7-2
len: 16
j_gene: TRBJ2-1
CDR3aa: CASSLRTGGLWNEQFF

v_gene: TRBV6-5
len: 14
j_gene: TRBJ2-7
CDR3aa: CAARSLDSSYEQYF